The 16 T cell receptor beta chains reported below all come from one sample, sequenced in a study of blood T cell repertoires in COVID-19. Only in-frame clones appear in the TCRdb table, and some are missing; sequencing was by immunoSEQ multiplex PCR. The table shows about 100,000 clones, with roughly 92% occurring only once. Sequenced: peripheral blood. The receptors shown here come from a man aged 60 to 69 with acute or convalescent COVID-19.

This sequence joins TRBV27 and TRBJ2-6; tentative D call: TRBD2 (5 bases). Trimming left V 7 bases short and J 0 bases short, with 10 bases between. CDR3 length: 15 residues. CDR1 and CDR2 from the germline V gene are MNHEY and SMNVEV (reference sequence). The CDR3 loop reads CASKARGSGANVLTF. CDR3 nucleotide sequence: TGTGCCAGCAAAGCCCGGGGCTCTGGGGCCAACGTCCTGACTTTC.

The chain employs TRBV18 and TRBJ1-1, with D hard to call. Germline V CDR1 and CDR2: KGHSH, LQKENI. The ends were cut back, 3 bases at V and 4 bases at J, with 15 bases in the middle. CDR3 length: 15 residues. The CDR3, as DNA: TGTGCCAGCTCACCCCTTACTCACAGTCTCACTGAAGCTTTCTTT. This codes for CASSPLTHSLTEAFF.

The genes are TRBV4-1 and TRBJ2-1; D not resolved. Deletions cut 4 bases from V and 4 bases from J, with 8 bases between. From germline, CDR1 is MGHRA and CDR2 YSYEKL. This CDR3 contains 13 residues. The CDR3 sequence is CASSLAPYNEQFF. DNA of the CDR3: TGCGCCAGCAGCCTAGCTCCGTACAATGAGCAGTTCTTC.

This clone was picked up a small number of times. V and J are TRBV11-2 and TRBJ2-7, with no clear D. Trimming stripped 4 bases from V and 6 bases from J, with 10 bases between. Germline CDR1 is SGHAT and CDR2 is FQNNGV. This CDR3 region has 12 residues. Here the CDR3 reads CASSWISSEQYF. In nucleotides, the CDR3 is TGTGCCAGCAGCTGGATTAGCTCCGAGCAGTACTTC.

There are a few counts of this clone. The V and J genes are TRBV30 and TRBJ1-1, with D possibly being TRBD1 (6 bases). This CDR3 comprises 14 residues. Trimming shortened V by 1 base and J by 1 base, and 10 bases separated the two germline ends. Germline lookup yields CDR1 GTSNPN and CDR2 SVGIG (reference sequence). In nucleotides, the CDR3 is TGTGCCTGGAGTGCCCGGACAGCGAACACTGAAGCTTTCTTT. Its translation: CAWSARTANTEAFF.

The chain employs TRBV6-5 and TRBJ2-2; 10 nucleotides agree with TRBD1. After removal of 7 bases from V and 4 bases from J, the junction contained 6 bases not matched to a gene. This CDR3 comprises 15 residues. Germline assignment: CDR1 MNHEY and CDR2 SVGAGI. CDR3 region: CASTRDRGTTGELFF. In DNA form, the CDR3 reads TGTGCCAGCACCCGGGACAGGGGAACCACCGGGGAGCTGTTTTTT.

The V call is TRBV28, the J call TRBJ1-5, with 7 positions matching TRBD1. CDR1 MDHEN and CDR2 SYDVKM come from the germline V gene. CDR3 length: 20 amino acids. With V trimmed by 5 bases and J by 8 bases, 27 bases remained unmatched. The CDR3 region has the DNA TGTGCCAGCAGTCCTAACCAGGGGGACTCCCATCGGGGTAATTTTAAGCCCCAGCATTTT. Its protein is CASSPNQGDSHRGNFKPQHF. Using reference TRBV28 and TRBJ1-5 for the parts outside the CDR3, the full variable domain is DVKVTQSSRYLVKRTGEKVFLECVQDMDHENMFWYRQDPGLGLRLIYFSYDVKMKEKGDIPEGYSVSREKKERFSLILESASTNQTSMYLCASSPNQGDSHRGNFKPQHFGDGTRLSIL.

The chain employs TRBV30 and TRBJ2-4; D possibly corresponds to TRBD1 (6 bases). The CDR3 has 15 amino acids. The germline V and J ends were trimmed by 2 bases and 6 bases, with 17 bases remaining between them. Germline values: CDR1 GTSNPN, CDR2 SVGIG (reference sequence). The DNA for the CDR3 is TGTGCCTGGAGTTTCGGGGCAGGGGACGGAAACATTCAGTACTTC. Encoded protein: CAWSFGAGDGNIQYF.

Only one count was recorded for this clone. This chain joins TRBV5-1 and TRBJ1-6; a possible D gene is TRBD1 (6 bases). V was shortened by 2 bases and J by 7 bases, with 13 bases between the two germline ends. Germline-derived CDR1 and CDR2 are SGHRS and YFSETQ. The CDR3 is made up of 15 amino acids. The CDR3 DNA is TGCGCCAGCAGCTTATCGGCAGGGGTCAATTCACCCCTCCACTTT. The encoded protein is CASSLSAGVNSPLHF.

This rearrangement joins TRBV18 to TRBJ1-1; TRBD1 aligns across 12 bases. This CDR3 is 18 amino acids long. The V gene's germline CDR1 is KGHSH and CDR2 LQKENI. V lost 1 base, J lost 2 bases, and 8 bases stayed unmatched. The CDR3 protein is CASSPLTPGQGANTEAFF. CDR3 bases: TGTGCCAGCTCACCACTTACTCCGGGACAGGGGGCCAACACTGAAGCTTTCTTT.

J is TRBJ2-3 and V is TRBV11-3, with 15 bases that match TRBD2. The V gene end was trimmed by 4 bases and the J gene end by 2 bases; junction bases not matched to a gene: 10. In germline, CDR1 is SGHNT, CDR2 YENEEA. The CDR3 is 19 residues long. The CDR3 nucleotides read TGTGCCAGCAGCTCCTCACCGGGACTAGCGGGAGGACACACAGATACGCAGTATTTT. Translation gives CASSSSPGLAGGHTDTQYF. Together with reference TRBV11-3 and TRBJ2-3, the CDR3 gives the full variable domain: EAGVVQSPRYKIIEKKQPVAFWCNPISGHNTLYWYLQNLGQGPELLIRYENEEAVDDSQLPKDRFSAERLKGVDSTLKIQPAELGDSAVYLCASSSSPGLAGGHTDTQYFGPGTRLTVL.

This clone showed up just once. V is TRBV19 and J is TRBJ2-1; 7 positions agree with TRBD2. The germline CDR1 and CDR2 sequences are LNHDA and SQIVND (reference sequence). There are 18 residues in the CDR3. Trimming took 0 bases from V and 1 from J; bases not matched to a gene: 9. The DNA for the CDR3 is TGTGCCAGTAGTATAGATCTGGGCAGGCGGGAGTCCTACAATGAGCAGTTCTTC. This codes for CASSIDLGRRESYNEQFF. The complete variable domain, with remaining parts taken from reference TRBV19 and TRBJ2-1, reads DGGITQSPKYLFRKEGQNVTLSCEQNLNHDAMYWYRQDPGQGLRLIYYSQIVNDFQKGDIAEGYSVSREKKESFPLTVTSAQKNPTAFYLCASSIDLGRRESYNEQFFGPGTRLTVL.

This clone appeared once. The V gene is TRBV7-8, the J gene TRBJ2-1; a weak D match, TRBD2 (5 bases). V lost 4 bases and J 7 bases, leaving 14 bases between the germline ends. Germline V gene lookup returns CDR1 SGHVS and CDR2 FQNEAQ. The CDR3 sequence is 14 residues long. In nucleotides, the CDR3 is TGTGCCAGCAGCTCCTACGGAACGGGGAATGAGCAGTTCTTC. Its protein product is CASSSYGTGNEQFF. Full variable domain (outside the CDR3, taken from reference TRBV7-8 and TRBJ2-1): GAGVSQSPRYKVAKRGQDVALRCDPISGHVSLFWYQQALGQGPEFLTYFQNEAQLDKSGLPSDRFFAERPEGSVSTLKIQRTQQEDSAVYLCASSSYGTGNEQFFGPGTRLTVL.

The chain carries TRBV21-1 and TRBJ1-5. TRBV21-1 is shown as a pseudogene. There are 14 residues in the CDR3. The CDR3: CASSKNMRDQPQHF. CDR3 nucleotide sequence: TGTGCCAGCAGCAAAAACATGAGGGATCAGCCCCAGCATTTT.

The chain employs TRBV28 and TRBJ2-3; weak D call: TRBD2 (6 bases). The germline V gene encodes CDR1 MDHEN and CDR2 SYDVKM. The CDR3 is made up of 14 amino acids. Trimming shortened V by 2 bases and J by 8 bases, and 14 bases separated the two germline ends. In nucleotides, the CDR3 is TGTGCCAGCAGTTTAAATCCATCGGGAGCTACGCAGTATTTT. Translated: CASSLNPSGATQYF.

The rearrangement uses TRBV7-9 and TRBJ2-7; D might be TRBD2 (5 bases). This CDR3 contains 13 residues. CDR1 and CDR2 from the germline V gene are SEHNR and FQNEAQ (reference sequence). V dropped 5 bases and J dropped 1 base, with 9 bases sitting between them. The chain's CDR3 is CASSGSESYEQYF. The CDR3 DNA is TGTGCCAGCAGCGGTAGCGAATCCTACGAGCAGTACTTC.